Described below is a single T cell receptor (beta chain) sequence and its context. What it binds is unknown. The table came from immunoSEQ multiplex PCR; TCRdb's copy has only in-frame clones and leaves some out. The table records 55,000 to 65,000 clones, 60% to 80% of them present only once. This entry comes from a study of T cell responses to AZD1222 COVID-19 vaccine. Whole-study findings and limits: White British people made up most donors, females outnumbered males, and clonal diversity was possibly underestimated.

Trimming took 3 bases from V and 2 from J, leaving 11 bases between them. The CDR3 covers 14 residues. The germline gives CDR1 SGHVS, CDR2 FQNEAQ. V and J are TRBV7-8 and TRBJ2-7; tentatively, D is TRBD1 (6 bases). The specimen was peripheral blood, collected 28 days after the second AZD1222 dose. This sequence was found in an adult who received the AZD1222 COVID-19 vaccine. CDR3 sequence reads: CASSFRQVAYEQYF. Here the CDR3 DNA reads TGTGCCAGCAGCTTCAGACAGGTAGCCTACGAGCAGTACTTC.